This T cell receptor (beta chain) comes out of a study of CD8 T cells in Susac syndrome. An input of about 0.45 to 1 ug of RNA was subjected to reverse transcription using random hexamers. TCR beta CDR3 was amplified by immunoSEQ multiplex PCR. This amplification extended across 54 Vbeta and 13 Jbeta segments. TCRdb recomputed calls from the immunoSEQ multiplex PCR reads with MiXCR, one row per CDR3 protein. The sample yields about 210,000 distinct CDR3 sequences, 95% seen once. This clonotype was detected only once. This CDR3 is 11 amino acids long. Trimming cost V 6 bases and J 10 bases, with 10 bases left between them. Germline values: CDR1 MDHEN, CDR2 SYDVKM.

The receptor's source is a human donor with multiple sclerosis. The sequenced material came from CD4+ T cells from PBMCs. J is TRBJ2-1 and V is TRBV28; D is undetermined. The CDR3 coding sequence is TGTGCCAGCAGCCGACGAAGCGAGCAGTTCTTC. This encodes CASSRRSEQFF.